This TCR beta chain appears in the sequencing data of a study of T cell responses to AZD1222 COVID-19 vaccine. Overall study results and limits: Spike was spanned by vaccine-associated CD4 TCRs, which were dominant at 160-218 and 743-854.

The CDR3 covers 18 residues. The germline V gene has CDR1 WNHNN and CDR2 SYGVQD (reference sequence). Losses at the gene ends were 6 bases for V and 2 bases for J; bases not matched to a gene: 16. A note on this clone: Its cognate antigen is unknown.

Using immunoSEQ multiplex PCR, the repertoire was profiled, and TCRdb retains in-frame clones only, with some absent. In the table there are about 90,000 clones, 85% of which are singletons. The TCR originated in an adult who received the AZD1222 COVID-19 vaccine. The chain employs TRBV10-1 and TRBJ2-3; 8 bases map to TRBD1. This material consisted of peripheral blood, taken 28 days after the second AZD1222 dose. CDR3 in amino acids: CASRTTISAGGVTDTQYF. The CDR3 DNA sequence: TGCGCCAGCAGGACCACCATTTCCGCAGGGGGCGTCACAGATACGCAGTATTTT.